The 29 T cell receptor beta chains listed next were all sequenced from one sample in a study of graft-versus-host responses after intestinal transplantation. What these receptors recognize is not known. Some clones are missing from TCRdb's copy, which holds only in-frame ones; the method was immunoSEQ multiplex PCR. The sample lists some 90,000 clones, roughly 89% occurring once. The input for sequencing was unstimulated CD4+ T cells sorted from spleen or lymph node cells, taken before intestinal transplant. The receptors were gathered from a human donor who received an intestinal transplant.

This rearrangement joins TRBV2 to TRBJ2-3; 7 nucleotides align to TRBD1. CDR3 length equals 17 residues. Per germline, CDR1 SNHLY and CDR2 FYNNEI. After removal of 6 bases from V and 0 bases from J, the junction contained 12 bases not matched to a gene. CDR3 in DNA: TGTGCCAGCAGATCTAAGAAGGGACAGCGTAGCACAGATACGCAGTATTTT. Translated: CASRSKKGQRSTDTQYF. Complete variable domain (other parts from reference TRBV2 and TRBJ2-3): EPEVTQTPSHQVTQMGQEVILRCVPISNHLYFYWYRQILGQKVEFLVSFYNNEISEKSEIFDDQFSVERPDGSNFTLKIRSTKLEDSAMYFCASRSKKGQRSTDTQYFGPGTRLTVL.

In this sample, this clone turned up a few times. This chain connects TRBV19 to TRBJ2-7; 9 bases are a match to TRBD1. Germline trimming cut 2 bases from V and 6 bases from J; bases unmatched to any gene: 8. Germline CDR1 reads LNHDA; CDR2 reads SQIVND (reference sequence). The CDR3 is 15 amino acids. The CDR3 loop is CASSIKPGQGAEQYF. Here the CDR3 DNA reads TGTGCCAGTAGTATAAAGCCGGGACAGGGCGCCGAGCAGTACTTC.

This clone came up a few times. This sequence joins TRBV6-5 and TRBJ2-5, with D possibly being TRBD2 (5 bases). The ends were cut back, 1 base at V and 5 bases at J, with 11 bases in the middle. CDR3 length equals 14 residues. Germline lookup yields CDR1 MNHEY and CDR2 SVGAGI. This chain's CDR3 is CASSYLASSETQYF. The CDR3 nucleotides read TGTGCCAGCAGTTACTTGGCTAGCTCGGAGACCCAGTACTTC.

This clone was found once. The rearrangement uses TRBV18 and TRBJ2-4, with D tentatively TRBD1 (6 bases). Germline assignment: CDR1 KGHSH and CDR2 LQKENI. V was pared by 0 bases and J by 8 bases, with 17 bases between. The CDR3 has 16 amino acids. CDR3 bases: TGTGCCAGCTCACCACCGCTACAGGGTTCCGGGGACATTCAGTACTTC. This encodes CASSPPLQGSGDIQYF.

This rearrangement joins TRBV4-2 to TRBJ2-4; D ambiguous. This CDR3 is 18 amino acids long. Germline CDR1 is LGHNA and CDR2 is YNFKEQ. V lost 0 bases to trimming and J lost 2 bases, with 17 bases between them. The CDR3 loop reads CASSQDYGKGLTKNIQYF. The CDR3 DNA reads as TGTGCCAGCAGCCAAGATTATGGGAAGGGCTTGACCAAAAACATTCAGTACTTC.

V is TRBV19 and J is TRBJ2-4; 9 nucleotides agree with TRBD2. This CDR3 is 17 amino acids long. The trim removed 4 bases at V and 3 bases at J, leaving 10 bases unmatched. Germline CDR1 is LNHDA and CDR2 is SQIVND (reference sequence). The CDR3 DNA sequence: TGTGCCAGTAGTACCGGGACTAGCAAAGGGAACAAAAACATTCAGTACTTC. Residues: CASSTGTSKGNKNIQYF.

The J gene is TRBJ2-3, the V gene TRBV28, with D unresolved. V gave up 7 bases and J gave up 9 bases, with 14 bases separating them. Germline V gene sequence: CDR1 MDHEN, CDR2 SYDVKM. The CDR3 is 12 residues long. DNA of the CDR3: TGTGCCAGCACCTTAGGTGGCGGCACGCAGTATTTT. This gives the protein CASTLGGGTQYF.

J is TRBJ2-1 and V is TRBV29-1; 7 nucleotides align to TRBD2. Trimming cost V 2 bases and J 7 bases; bases outside gene matches: 8. The germline CDR1 and CDR2 sequences are SQVTM and ANQGSEA. The CDR3 has 14 amino acids. The DNA for the CDR3 is TGCAGCGTTGAATTTCCTGGGAGGGGTAATGAGCAGTTCTTC. This gives the protein CSVEFPGRGNEQFF.

A few counts support this clone. The rearrangement uses TRBV27 and TRBJ1-2; no firm D call. Trimming took 0 bases from V and 4 from J, leaving 6 bases between them. Germline lookup yields CDR1 MNHEY and CDR2 SMNVEV (reference sequence). The CDR3 is made up of 13 amino acids. In DNA form, the CDR3 reads TGTGCCAGCAGTTTATCGGTGGGCTATGGCTACACCTTC. Its translation: CASSLSVGYGYTF.

The V call is TRBV28, the J call TRBJ2-1; a weak D match, TRBD2 (6 bases). CDR1 MDHEN and CDR2 SYDVKM come from the germline V gene. CDR3 length: 15 amino acids. V lost 7 bases and J lost 7, with 20 bases in between. This CDR3 reads CASITPPGALNEQFF. The CDR3 bases are TGTGCCAGCATCACCCCCCCGGGAGCCTTAAATGAGCAGTTCTTC.

The genes are TRBV4-1 and TRBJ2-5; 8 nucleotides agree with TRBD1. CDR1 MGHRA and CDR2 YSYEKL come from the germline V gene. This CDR3 has 16 amino acids. V dropped 6 bases and J dropped 1; count of bases not matched to a gene: 10. The CDR3: CASSPQQTGGQETQYF. The CDR3 DNA follows: TGCGCCAGCAGTCCCCAACAAACAGGGGGCCAAGAGACCCAGTACTTC.

This clone was picked up one time. The J gene is TRBJ1-1, the V gene TRBV7-8, with 9 bases matching TRBD1. J lost 3 bases, V lost 5 bases, and 4 bases had no gene match. CDR1 and CDR2 from the germline V gene are SGHVS and FQNEAQ. This CDR3 has 14 residues. Here the CDR3 DNA reads TGTGCCAGCAGCCCCCGGGACAGGGACACTGAAGCTTTCTTT. Its protein product is CASSPRDRDTEAFF.

This clone was seen just once. This chain uses TRBV13 with TRBJ2-5; D unresolved. Trimming pared 4 bases from V and 4 bases from J, leaving 22 bases between. Germline V gives CDR1 PRHDT, CDR2 FYEKMQ (reference sequence). CDR3 length: 17 amino acids. CDR3 DNA: TGTGCCAGCAGCTCAGCCATTTCCATAGCCCCCGGAGAGACCCAGTACTTC. Its translation is CASSSAISIAPGETQYF.

The rearrangement joins TRBV14 to TRBJ1-2; tentatively, D is TRBD1 (5 bases). Germline values: CDR1 SGHDN, CDR2 FVKESK. V lost 2 bases to trimming and J lost 4 bases, with 17 bases between them. CDR3 size: 16 residues. The CDR3 sequence is CASSQRAGQRPYGYTF. Written as DNA, the CDR3 is TGTGCCAGCAGCCAACGGGCAGGGCAGAGACCCTATGGCTACACCTTC.

With regard to this clone: Its ends do not fully match the called genes, so a read error is possible. V gene TRBV4-2 combines with J gene TRBJ1-2, with D maybe TRBD1 (5 bases). CDR3 size: 13 residues. Per germline, CDR1 LGHNA and CDR2 YNFKEQ. The CDR3, as DNA: TGTGCCAGCAGCCAAGACAGGGACCGGCCGTCCCCCTTC. Translated, it gives CASSQDRDRPSPF.

The chain has TRBV6-1 and TRBJ1-2, with D tentatively TRBD1 (6 bases). This CDR3 contains 14 residues. Trimming cost V 6 bases and J 4 bases, with 15 bases left between them. The germline V gene encodes CDR1 MNHNS and CDR2 SASEGT. The CDR3 nucleotides are TGTGCCAGCAGCAAGGTGGGAGGGGGCTATGGCTACACCTTC. It translates to CASSKVGGGYGYTF.

This chain uses TRBV9 with TRBJ1-1; tentative D call: TRBD1 (5 bases). Trimming took off 4 bases at V and 5 bases at J, with 18 bases between the two ends. The CDR3 has 15 amino acids. Germline values: CDR1 SGDLS, CDR2 YYNGEE. The CDR3 region has the DNA TGTGCCAGCAGCTCCCCCAGTGGGGGGGGGACTGAAGCTTTCTTT. It codes for CASSSPSGGGTEAFF.

J is TRBJ1-2 and V is TRBV19; D not certain. This CDR3 comprises 13 residues. The germline V gene encodes CDR1 LNHDA and CDR2 SQIVND (reference sequence). The V gene lost 4 bases and the J gene lost 5 bases, with 11 bases spanning the gap. The CDR3 sequence: CASSTRLPYGYTF. CDR3 sequence (DNA): TGTGCCAGTAGTACGCGCCTCCCATATGGCTACACCTTC.

This chain connects TRBV28 to TRBJ2-7; D remains ambiguous. CDR1 is MDHEN, CDR2 SYDVKM, per germline. Trimming shortened V by 6 bases and J by 2 bases, and 14 bases separated the two germline ends. The CDR3 sequence is 14 residues long. CDR3 DNA sequence: TGTGCCAGCAGCACACCGACTCCAACCTACGAGCAGTACTTC. Its protein is CASSTPTPTYEQYF. Supplemented by reference TRBV28 and TRBJ2-7, the full variable domain reads DVKVTQSSRYLVKRTGEKVFLECVQDMDHENMFWYRQDPGLGLRLIYFSYDVKMKEKGDIPEGYSVSREKKERFSLILESASTNQTSMYLCASSTPTPTYEQYFGPGTRLTVT.

Worth noting for this clone: An end of the junction differs from the germline gene, which may be a read error. The V call is TRBV4-1, the J call TRBJ2-7, with D perhaps TRBD1 (5 bases). The CDR3 is made up of 15 amino acids. Germline V lookup: CDR1 MGHRA, CDR2 YSYEKL. The CDR3 here is CASSRLNDRSYEQYF. As DNA, the CDR3 is TGTGCCAGCAGCCGCCTAAACGACAGATCCTACGAGCAGTACTTC.

The rearrangement links TRBV6-6 to TRBJ1-5; the D gene is possibly TRBD1 (5 bases). This CDR3 contains 16 residues. Looked up from germline, CDR1 is MNHNY and CDR2 is SVGAGI (reference sequence). V gave up 0 bases and J gave up 2 bases, with 11 bases separating them. CDR3 nucleotide sequence: TGTGCCAGCAGTTACTCCATGGGACGAGGCAATCAGCCCCAGCATTTT. Translating it yields CASSYSMGRGNQPQHF.

For the CDR3, the DNA is TGTGCCAGCAGGGGGGACAGGGGCCAAGAGACCCAGTACTTC. It is translated as CASRGDRGQETQYF. This chain connects TRBV2 to TRBJ2-5; 10 bases are shared with TRBD1. The germline V gene encodes CDR1 SNHLY and CDR2 FYNNEI. There are 14 residues in the CDR3. Trimming removed 6 bases from V and 1 base from J; junction bases left unmatched: 2.

The genes are TRBV27 and TRBJ2-3; D uncertain. Trimming removed 0 bases at V and 3 bases at J, with 7 bases between. Per germline, CDR1 MNHEY and CDR2 SMNVEV (reference sequence). CDR3 size: 14 residues. CDR3 DNA sequence: TGTGCCAGCAGTTTATCCCGTCTGACAGATACGCAGTATTTT. Amino acid sequence: CASSLSRLTDTQYF.

The J gene is TRBJ2-5, the V gene TRBV2, with 9 bases aligning to TRBD1. The length of the CDR3 is 16 residues. J was trimmed by 0 bases and V by 7 bases; bases with no gene match: 9. CDR1 is SNHLY, CDR2 FYNNEI, per germline. The CDR3: CASTGGDRAYQETQYF. The CDR3 DNA follows: TGTGCCAGCACAGGAGGGGACAGGGCTTACCAAGAGACCCAGTACTTC.

The J gene is TRBJ2-7, the V gene TRBV5-1, with a weak D call TRBD2 (6 bases). CDR1 SGHRS and CDR2 YFSETQ come from the germline V gene. The V and J ends lost 4 bases and 4 bases respectively, with 18 bases between them. There are 15 residues in the CDR3. As DNA, the CDR3 is TGCGCCAGCAGCCTACCCCCTGGTGGAGGGTACGAGCAGTACTTC. This translates into CASSLPPGGGYEQYF.

V is TRBV5-1 and J is TRBJ1-1; no firm D call. Trimming shortened V by 0 bases and J by 1 base, and 16 bases separated the two germline ends. The CDR3 sequence is 17 residues long. From germline, CDR1 is SGHRS and CDR2 YFSETQ. The CDR3 coding sequence is TGCGCCAGCAGCTTGGGGCCCAGGTCGTGGGCGAACACTGAAGCTTTCTTT. Translated: CASSLGPRSWANTEAFF. Filled out from reference TRBV5-1 and TRBJ1-1, the complete variable domain reads KAGVTQTPRYLIKTRGQQVTLSCSPISGHRSVSWYQQTPGQGLQFLFEYFSETQRNKGNFPGRFSGRQFSNSRSEMNVSTLELGDSALYLCASSLGPRSWANTEAFFGQGTRLTVV.

This clone was seen just once. The rearrangement uses TRBV6-6 and TRBJ1-1; no definite D call. Germline V lookup: CDR1 MNHNY, CDR2 SVGAGI (reference sequence). This CDR3 region has 12 residues. Deletions cut 8 bases from V and 1 base from J, with 8 bases between. CDR3 loop: CASGHWNTEAFF. CDR3 in DNA: TGTGCCAGCGGGCATTGGAACACTGAAGCTTTCTTT.

V usage is TRBV7-6 and J usage is TRBJ1-3, with 8 positions matching TRBD1. V was clipped by 1 base and J by 4 bases; unmatched bases: 0. The length of the CDR3 is 14 residues. Germline V gives CDR1 SGHVS, CDR2 FNYEAQ. The CDR3 region has the DNA TGTGCCAGCAGCTTAGGGACAGGGGGAAACACCATATATTTT. Protein sequence: CASSLGTGGNTIYF.

V gene TRBV5-1 combines with J gene TRBJ1-1, with a tentative D call TRBD1 (5 bases). Germline CDR1 SGHRS, CDR2 YFSETQ. The CDR3 consists of 15 residues. V lost 4 bases and J 0 bases, leaving 13 bases between the germline ends. The CDR3 nucleotides are TGCGCCAGCAGCACAGGCAGAGGGGTGAACACTGAAGCTTTCTTT. Its protein is CASSTGRGVNTEAFF.